This section outlines one T cell receptor (beta chain) sequence together with its context. The V end was cut by 3 bases, the J end by 2 bases, with 13 bases between. Germline V gives CDR1 ENHRY, CDR2 SYGVKD. This CDR3 is 15 amino acids long. Original data processing: Counts of nucleated cells, estimated from reference gene primer amplification, were obtained. Repertoires were generated with immunoSEQ multiplex PCR, while TCRdb's copy carries only in-frame clones and drops some. V and J calls and clone size follow that table, whereas D and trimming were derived from the DNA. Seen here are roughly 120,000 clones, about three quarters observed once, and the top ten hold approximately 0.86%. This entry belongs to a study of blood T cell repertoires in COVID-19. Study overall: The study drew acute and convalescent COVID-19 samples from the United States, Italy and Spain. The cDNA or gDNA used as material had been derived from T cells, B-cell-depleted T cells, or PBMCs.

This TCR was recovered from a human donor with acute or convalescent COVID-19. The donor label of this sample is uncertain. The specimen was peripheral blood. The chain has TRBV10-3 and TRBJ2-5; the D gene is possibly TRBD1 (5 bases). DNA of the CDR3: TGTGCCATCAGTGAACCTTTGGGGCCACAAGAGACCCAGTACTTC. Protein sequence: CAISEPLGPQETQYF.